Ten or more counts support the clone carrying this T cell receptor beta chain. Its antigen is unknown. This entry belongs to a study of T cells in Graves' hyperthyroidism and ophthalmopathy. Researchers amplified the TCR beta CDR3 regions from RNA transcripts. TCR CDR3 underwent first-round RT-PCR with the HTBI primer set. One entry per CDR3 protein results from TCRdb running MiXCR on the multiplex PCR reads. The sample yields a few hundred thousand distinct CDR3 sequences, 13% to 15% seen once. Study-wide points: Among clonotypes expanded in thyroid above 0.001, most were also found in blood. A model using 13 V-J features told ophthalmopathy apart from stable hyperthyroidism.

The germline V gene has CDR1 MNHEY and CDR2 SMNVEV (reference sequence). The CDR3 consists of 15 residues. Losses at the gene ends were 5 bases for V and 5 bases for J; bases not matched to a gene: 6. Lactation, pregnancy, other autoimmune disease or uncontrolled infection excluded patients. Diagnosis rested on symptoms, serum thyroxine and TRAb, thyroid ultrasound, and orbital computed tomography. Sequencing was performed on blood. The sequence was collected from a woman aged 40 to 50 with Graves' hyperthyroidism that later progressed to Graves' ophthalmopathy. The chain combines TRBV27 with TRBJ1-5; 10 nucleotides agree with TRBD1. The CDR3 bases are TGTGCCAGCAGTCAAGGGACAGGGGTGCATCAGCCCCAGCATTTT. This sequence encodes CASSQGTGVHQPQHF.